The clone carrying this T cell receptor (beta chain) is labeled as medium-sized (0.01 to 0.1%). Its antigen is still unknown. Germline values: CDR1 SGHTA, CDR2 FQGNSA. The CDR3 has 14 residues. Trimming cost V 6 bases and J 5 bases; bases outside gene matches: 4. The repertoire was sequenced with immunoSEQ multiplex PCR; TCRdb's copy has only in-frame clones and lacks some. The data show 150,000 to 200,000 clones, with around 84% seen just once and roughly 1.9% held by the top ten. The data were obtained in a study of cytotoxic CD8 clonotypes in ibrutinib-treated CLL. Study at large: Enrolment comprised some twelve relapsed/refractory and about 14 treatment-naive patients; 17 to 18 were IGHV unmutated. Patients gave response samples after a median about 12 months of treatment, range 6 to 36. Overall study results and limits: Relative to age-matched healthy donors, clonality at baseline was higher, and it tracked circulating CD8+ T-cell counts.

V usage is TRBV7-2 and J usage is TRBJ1-6, with 7 positions matching TRBD1. The sample consisted of PBMCs, taken after 12 months of ibrutinib treatment. The sequence derives from a human donor with chronic lymphocytic leukemia. CDR3 nucleotides: TGTGCCAGCAGAAGGGACAGTAATAATTCACCCCTCCACTTT. Residues: CASRRDSNNSPLHF.